This TCR beta chain stems from a study of cytomegalovirus exposure and HLA in healthy donors. Every donor was a healthy person donating bone marrow. The PCR was carried out with 60 Vbeta primers and 13 Jbeta primers. This table comes from immunoSEQ multiplex PCR, and its TCRdb copy is limited to in-frame clones, with some not included. The data hold about 90,000 clones, with 65% observed a single time. General observations from the study: A later analysis linked a missense DCLRE1C variant to TCR beta V- and J-gene trimming. Follow-up analysis found HLA locus-dependent TCR association rates, highest for DRB1 and lowest for HLA-C.

Regarding this clone: Its antigen is not known.

There are 15 residues in the CDR3. V gave up 6 bases and J gave up 8 bases; unmatched junction bases: 10. Germline loops: CDR1 MDHEN, CDR2 SYDVKM. Sample: PBMCs. The chain combines TRBV28 with TRBJ1-4; 9 positions match TRBD1. This TCR came from a woman between 50 and 59 years old in good health and CMV-seropositive. CDR3 in amino acids: CASSPPGQGGEKLFF. CDR3 sequence (DNA): TGTGCCAGCAGCCCCCCGGGACAGGGTGGCGAAAAACTGTTTTTT.